This TCR beta chain was profiled in a study of regulatory T cells in long-lasting Graves disease. Study observations and caveats: Those with persistent Graves' had less TCR diversity than newly diagnosed patients.

Time point specified: newly diagnosed GD, antithyroid drugs for less than 3 months. There was RNA extracted from PBMCs, and the TCR library was made from it. Enrollment of patients was through an endocrinology department in Xi'an, China. This clonotype has ten or more counts. The antigen is unknown. V dropped 2 bases and J dropped 7; count of bases not matched to a gene: 4. The CDR3 has 14 residues. CDR1 and CDR2 from the germline V gene are KGHSH and LQKENI. Construction of the TCR beta libraries employed iRepertoire HTBI primers in conjunction with Arm-PCR of CDR3 regions. Via MiXCR, TCRdb re-called the multiplex PCR reads, giving one row per CDR3 protein. The repertoire holds about 440,000 distinct CDR3 sequences, about 16% seen once, with under 30% in the top ten. The same sample was also used in a study of T cells in Graves' hyperthyroidism and ophthalmopathy. As that study records: Graves' hyperthyroidism was deemed stable absent ophthalmopathy progression within 18 months.

Specimen: peripheral blood mononuclear cells (PBMCs), collected at new diagnosis, from a patient treated with antithyroid drugs. The clonotype comes from a woman aged 18-29 years with Graves disease. V is TRBV18 and J is TRBJ1-5, with 8 positions matching TRBD1. CDR3 amino acids: CASSPTGGIQPQHF. CDR3 sequence (DNA): TGTGCCAGCTCACCAACAGGGGGTATCCAGCCCCAGCATTTT.